This T cell receptor beta chain originates from a study of shared clonotypes between healthy human individuals. As to this clone: Its antigen is not known.

The DNA input per sorted-subset replicate PCR was 200 ng, corresponding to tens of thousands of T cell genomes. Profiled with immunoSEQ multiplex PCR; TCRdb holds only in-frame clones, not every one. The data hold a few million clones, with 90% to 96% observed a single time. Trimming left V 4 bases short and J 1 base short, with 11 bases between. Germline assignment: CDR1 SGHRS and CDR2 YFSETQ. This CDR3 has 14 residues. Broader study findings: When naive CD4 clonotypes were compared across a few donors, 4% to 6.5% were shared. The study's rarefaction showed incomplete sorted-subset sequencing despite large depth.

This TCR was recovered from a man in his late teens or twenties in good health. Source material: naive CD4+ T cells sorted from blood. Subset specified: CD45RA+ positively selected. The V call is TRBV5-1, the J call TRBJ1-1, with D possibly being TRBD1 (5 bases). The CDR3 spells CASSASGTNTEAFF. DNA for the CDR3: TGCGCCAGCAGCGCATCGGGGACGAACACTGAAGCTTTCTTT.